This entry describes one T cell receptor beta chain. The data belong to a study of cytomegalovirus exposure and HLA in healthy donors. PCR amplification relied on 60 Vbeta primers (plus 13 Jbeta primers). Method: immunoSEQ multiplex PCR; TCRdb's copy keeps in-frame clones and lacks some. The table has fewer than 130,000 clones, less than 85% seen once; the top ten hold 10% to 15%. Trimming removed 6 bases from V and 3 bases from J, with 6 bases in between. The CDR3 sequence is 11 residues long. CDR1 is SQVTM, CDR2 ANQGSEA, per germline. This clonotype originated in a man between 25 and 39 years old in good health and CMV-seropositive. The sequencing input was PBMCs. The genes are TRBV29-1 and TRBJ2-1, with D perhaps TRBD1 (5 bases). The CDR3 sequence: CSVGHYNEQFF. Written as DNA, the CDR3 is TGCAGCGTCGGACACTACAATGAGCAGTTCTTC.